The 8 T cell receptor beta chains below all came from one sample that was sequenced in a study of blood T cell repertoires in COVID-19 (dated by TCRdb to 2020 to 2022). The protocol used for the library was the immunoSEQ multiplex PCR assay. TCRdb limited this immuneACCESS table to in-frame rearrangements with V and J called. A share of clones is missing; checked studies link under half to unresolved V genes, and the rest is unexplained. The table for this sample lists roughly 300,000 clones; about 93% of them were counted only once. The top ten hold approximately 7.5% of the sample. Material for sequencing was peripheral blood. The receptors derive from a woman in her thirties with COVID-19, enrolled during active disease.

The chain is built from TRBV5-1 and TRBJ2-2; TRBD1 matches at 8 bases. Germline CDR1 is SGHRS and CDR2 is YFSETQ. The CDR3 sequence is 17 residues long. After removal of 0 bases from V and 6 bases from J, the junction contained 10 bases not matched to a gene. CDR3 coding DNA: TGCGCCAGCAGCTTGGAAGCTACAGGGGGAGGTGCCGGGGAGCTGTTTTTT. It encodes CASSLEATGGGAGELFF.

The chain links TRBV7-2 to TRBJ2-7, with 8 bases identical to TRBD2. The germline gives CDR1 SGHTA, CDR2 FQGNSA. With 1 base clipped from V and 6 bases from J, the junction kept 8 bases outside the gene matches. The CDR3 length is 15 residues. DNA of the CDR3: TGTGCCAGCAGCTTAGATAGCGGGGCATCCGCCGAGCAGTACTTC. Translating it yields CASSLDSGASAEQYF.

Remarks on this clone: The junction departs from the called germline gene at one end, perhaps through a read error. The genes are TRBV6-2 or TRBV6-3 and TRBJ2-5; D perhaps matches TRBD2 (5 bases). CDR3 length: 13 residues. Germline assignment: CDR1 MNHEY and CDR2 SVGEGT. Written as DNA, the CDR3 is TGTGCCAACAGTGTAAGCGGCCAAGAGACCCAGTACTTC. Translating it yields CANSVSGQETQYF.

J is TRBJ2-1 and V is TRBV6-2 or TRBV6-3; TRBD1 aligns across 7 bases. This CDR3 has 17 amino acids. The germline CDR1 and CDR2 sequences are MNHEY and SVGEGT. V gave up 0 bases and J gave up 1 base; unmatched junction bases: 6. CDR3 sequence reads: CASSYSRDSSSYNEQFF. The DNA for the CDR3 is TGTGCCAGCAGTTACTCACGGGACAGCTCATCCTACAATGAGCAGTTCTTC.

The V gene is TRBV6-2 or TRBV6-3, the J gene TRBJ2-7; 9 positions match TRBD1. From germline, CDR1 is MNHEY and CDR2 SVGEGT. This CDR3 spans 15 amino acids. With 6 bases clipped from V and 3 bases from J, the junction kept 9 bases outside the gene matches. CDR3 region: CASSLTGGDLYEQYF. CDR3 coding DNA: TGTGCCAGCAGCCTTACAGGGGGCGATCTCTACGAGCAGTACTTC.

The chain employs TRBV5-1 and TRBJ1-2; weak D call: TRBD1 (5 bases). CDR1 is SGHRS, CDR2 YFSETQ, per germline. Trimming took off 6 bases at V and 6 bases at J, with 9 bases between the two ends. CDR3 length: 11 residues. Here the CDR3 reads CASKPGHGYTF. The CDR3 DNA sequence: TGCGCCAGCAAACCAGGGCATGGCTACACCTTC.

Written as DNA, the CDR3 is TGTGCCAGCAGTGAACTCGGTTCTAGCACAGATACGCAGTATTTT. Its protein is CASSELGSSTDTQYF. V and J are TRBV6-1 and TRBJ2-3; the D is unclear. This CDR3 has 15 residues. Germline V CDR1 and CDR2: MNHNS, SASEGT. V was trimmed by 2 bases and J by 0 bases, leaving 9 bases between them.

The genes are TRBV4-2 and TRBJ1-4; no reliable D call. The length of the CDR3 is 17 residues. Germline V gives CDR1 LGHNA, CDR2 YNFKEQ. V dropped 2 bases and J dropped 4 bases, with 17 bases sitting between them. The CDR3 bases are TGTGCCAGCAGCCAATCCACCCGCCGGACTCATAATGAAAAACTGTTTTTT. The encoded protein is CASSQSTRRTHNEKLFF.